Following are 19 T cell receptor beta chains from one sample sequenced in a study of shared clonotypes between healthy human individuals. Repertoires were generated with immunoSEQ multiplex PCR, while TCRdb's copy carries only in-frame clones and drops some. The profile shows about 1 million clones, 75% of them singletons. Sequencing was performed on memory CD4+ T cells sorted from blood. Stated subset: CD45RA-negative fraction. These receptors were collected from a man younger than 35 in good health.

The rearrangement uses TRBV5-8 and TRBJ1-5, with TRBD1 as a possible D gene (6 bases). Germline values: CDR1 SGHTS, CDR2 YDEGEE. Trimming pared 4 bases from V and 7 bases from J, leaving 18 bases between. This CDR3 is 15 amino acids long. The CDR3 DNA sequence: TGTGCCAGCAGCGATCCTACAGGGTTTTGGCAGCCCCAGCATTTT. Amino acid sequence: CASSDPTGFWQPQHF.

The genes are TRBV11-2 and TRBJ1-6; D perhaps matches TRBD1 (6 bases). CDR3 size: 13 residues. Trimming took 3 bases from V and 7 from J, leaving 7 bases between them. Germline loops: CDR1 SGHAT, CDR2 FQNNGV. This CDR3 is CASSFDRNSPLHF. CDR3 nucleotide sequence: TGTGCCAGCAGCTTTGACAGGAATTCACCCCTCCACTTT.

This clone was observed a handful of times. This chain uses TRBV5-3 with TRBJ1-2; D uncertain. TRBV5-3 is flagged as an ORF with uncertain function. Between the trimmed V and J ends, which lost 0 bases and 3 bases, there was a span of 9 bases. CDR3 length: 14 amino acids. This chain's CDR3 is CARSLDRAYYGYTF. The DNA of the CDR3 is TGTGCCAGAAGCTTGGATCGGGCCTACTATGGCTACACCTTC.

Of note for this clone: The sample contains more than one DNA sequence encoding this CDR3. V is TRBV7-2 and J is TRBJ2-7; no clear D gene. Germline CDR1 is SGHTA and CDR2 is FQGNSA. The length of the CDR3 is 12 residues. Trimming shortened V by 1 base and J by 4 bases, and 5 bases separated the two germline ends. CDR3 region: CASSLERYEQYF. DNA for the CDR3: TGTGCCAGCAGCTTAGAGAGGTACGAGCAGTACTTC.

Points on this clone: This specimen includes other DNA sequences encoding the same CDR3. V is TRBV5-5 and J is TRBJ2-2; the D is unclear. The CDR3 runs to 14 residues. The germline V gene has CDR1 SGHKS and CDR2 YYEKEE (reference sequence). V lost 2 bases and J 2 bases, leaving 7 bases between the germline ends. The CDR3 DNA reads TGTGCCAGCAGCTTACAAGGAAACACCGGGGAGCTGTTTTTT. Translating gives CASSLQGNTGELFF.

This chain uses TRBV2 with TRBJ1-5; D not resolved. V was trimmed by 4 bases and J by 3 bases, leaving 13 bases between them. Germline CDR1 is SNHLY and CDR2 is FYNNEI. The CDR3 sequence is 15 residues long. The chain's CDR3 is CASSGVLNTNQPQHF. The CDR3 nucleotides are TGTGCCAGCAGTGGAGTGTTAAATACCAATCAGCCCCAGCATTTT. Full variable domain (rest looked up from reference TRBV2 and TRBJ1-5): EPEVTQTPSHQVTQMGQEVILRCVPISNHLYFYWYRQILGQKVEFLVSFYNNEISEKSEIFDDQFSVERPDGSNFTLKIRSTKLEDSAMYFCASSGVLNTNQPQHFGDGTRLSIL.

This clone was picked up one time. The chain is built from TRBV19 and TRBJ1-6; tentatively, D is TRBD1 (6 bases). Trimming removed 6 bases from V and 1 base from J, with 10 bases in between. Per the germline V gene, CDR1 is LNHDA and CDR2 is SQIVND (reference sequence). This CDR3 has 15 residues. The DNA for the CDR3 is TGTGCCAGTAGGGACAGTAAATCCTATAATTCACCCCTCCACTTT. It specifies CASRDSKSYNSPLHF.

This chain links TRBV7-9 with TRBJ2-3; maybe TRBD1 (6 bases). CDR1 and CDR2 (germline): SEHNR, FQNEAQ (reference sequence). The CDR3 loop spans 16 amino acids. Trimming removed 5 bases at V and 0 bases at J, with 15 bases between. Written as DNA, the CDR3 is TGTGCCAGCAGCCCTAGACAGGCCCTTAGCACAGATACGCAGTATTTT. This sequence encodes CASSPRQALSTDTQYF.

V and J are TRBV7-8 and TRBJ2-5, with D hard to call. This CDR3 contains 11 residues. Germline V gene data show CDR1 as SGHVS and CDR2 as FQNEAQ. Trimming took off 4 bases at V and 5 bases at J, with 5 bases between the two ends. CDR3 sequence (DNA): TGTGCCAGCAGCTATGCGGAGACCCAGTACTTC. This sequence encodes CASSYAETQYF.

This clone has just one count. The CDR3 DNA reads TGTGCCTGGAGCGCTCATAACTATGGCTACACCTTC. Translated, it gives CAWSAHNYGYTF. The genes are TRBV30 and TRBJ1-2; no clear D. The CDR3 runs 12 residues. Germline CDR1 is GTSNPN and CDR2 is SVGIG (reference sequence). V lost 3 bases and J 1 base, leaving 6 bases between the germline ends.

The chain employs TRBV10-3 and TRBJ2-7; the D is unclear. CDR3 size: 13 residues. The germline V and J ends were trimmed by 3 bases and 5 bases, with 11 bases remaining between them. Germline assignment: CDR1 ENHRY and CDR2 SYGVKD. The CDR3 bases are TGTGCCATCAGTGAACAAATCTTCAACGAGCAGTACTTC. It codes for CAISEQIFNEQYF.

This sequence joins TRBV19 and TRBJ1-4; D is undetermined. CDR3 length: 14 amino acids. Germline CDR1 and CDR2: LNHDA and SQIVND (reference sequence). The V end was cut by 5 bases, the J end by 3 bases, with 10 bases between. CDR3 sequence (DNA): TGTGCCAGTAGTGTCGGACTTCCTAATGAAAAACTGTTTTTT. Amino acid sequence: CASSVGLPNEKLFF.

In regard to this clone: The sample carries other DNA sequences with the same CDR3. V and J are TRBV28 and TRBJ1-5, with D unclear. The germline V and J ends were trimmed by 2 bases and 1 base, with 6 bases remaining between them. The CDR3 spans 14 residues. The germline CDR1 and CDR2 sequences are MDHEN and SYDVKM. The CDR3 sequence is CASSLGGSNQPQHF. CDR3 DNA: TGTGCCAGCAGTTTAGGAGGGAGCAATCAGCCCCAGCATTTT. Full variable domain (outside the CDR3, taken from reference TRBV28 and TRBJ1-5): DVKVTQSSRYLVKRTGEKVFLECVQDMDHENMFWYRQDPGLGLRLIYFSYDVKMKEKGDIPEGYSVSREKKERFSLILESASTNQTSMYLCASSLGGSNQPQHFGDGTRLSIL.

CDR3 residues: CASSVREGEKLFF. The CDR3 DNA follows: TGTGCCAGCAGTGTAAGGGAAGGAGAAAAACTGTTTTTT. The chain carries TRBV27 and TRBJ1-4; D unclear. Trimming shortened V by 5 bases and J by 8 bases, and 12 bases separated the two germline ends. The CDR3 extends over 13 amino acids. Germline V lookup: CDR1 MNHEY, CDR2 SMNVEV (reference sequence).

The chain is built from TRBV27 and TRBJ2-5; D remains ambiguous. The CDR3 length is 12 residues. In germline, CDR1 is MNHEY, CDR2 SMNVEV (reference sequence). V lost 5 bases and J 5 bases, leaving 9 bases between the germline ends. DNA for the CDR3: TGTGCCAGCAGTAGGGTCGGGGAGACCCAGTACTTC. Residues: CASSRVGETQYF.

At least ten counts were recorded for this clone. The chain links TRBV2 to TRBJ1-2; 10 nucleotides agree with TRBD1. The CDR3 extends over 12 amino acids. Trimming removed 4 bases from V and 8 bases from J; junction bases left unmatched: 1. Per the germline V gene, CDR1 is SNHLY and CDR2 is FYNNEI. The CDR3: CASSGDRGGYTF. CDR3 in DNA: TGTGCCAGCAGTGGGGACAGGGGAGGCTACACCTTC.

The chain employs TRBV30 and TRBJ2-3, with 15 bases matching TRBD2. CDR3 size: 16 residues. Germline trimming cut 2 bases from V and 5 bases from J; bases unmatched to any gene: 5. Germline V gene lookup returns CDR1 GTSNPN and CDR2 SVGIG (reference sequence). CDR3 nucleotides: TGTGCCTGGAGTCCGGGGACTAGCGGGAGGTTAGATACGCAGTATTTT. This sequence encodes CAWSPGTSGRLDTQYF.

Only a few counts were recorded for this clone. This chain links TRBV7-2 with TRBJ2-1, with 10 bases aligning to TRBD2. The CDR3 is 13 residues long. The germline CDR1 and CDR2 sequences are SGHTA and FQGNSA. V shed 5 bases, J shed 15 bases, and the junction held 10 bases outside the gene matches. The CDR3 sequence: CASSRTSGFQLFF. CDR3 in DNA: TGTGCCAGCAGCCGGACTAGCGGCTTCCAACTGTTCTTC.

This clone came up once. This chain joins TRBV30 and TRBJ1-4, with 10 bases lining up with TRBD1. The CDR3 is 17 residues long. CDR1 and CDR2 (germline): GTSNPN, SVGIG (reference sequence). J gave up 0 bases and V 0 bases, and 4 bases lay outside the gene matches. Written as DNA, the CDR3 is TGTGCCTGGAGTGTGCGGACAGGGGGTGCAACTAATGAAAAACTGTTTTTT. Translation gives CAWSVRTGGATNEKLFF.